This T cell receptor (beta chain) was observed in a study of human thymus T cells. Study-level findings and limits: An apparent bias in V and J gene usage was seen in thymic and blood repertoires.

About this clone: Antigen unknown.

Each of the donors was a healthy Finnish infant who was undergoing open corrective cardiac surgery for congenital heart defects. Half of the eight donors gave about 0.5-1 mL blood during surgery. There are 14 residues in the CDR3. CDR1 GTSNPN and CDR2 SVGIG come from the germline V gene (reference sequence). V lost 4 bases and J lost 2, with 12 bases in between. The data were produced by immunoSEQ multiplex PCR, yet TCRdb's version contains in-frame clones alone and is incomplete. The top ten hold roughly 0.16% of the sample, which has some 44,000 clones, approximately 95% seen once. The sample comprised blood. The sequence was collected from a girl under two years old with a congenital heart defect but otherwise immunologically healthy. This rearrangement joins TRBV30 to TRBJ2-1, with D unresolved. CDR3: CAWTGRLPYNEQFF. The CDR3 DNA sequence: TGTGCCTGGACTGGCAGACTTCCCTACAATGAGCAGTTCTTC.